This T cell receptor beta chain was captured by sequencing in a study of blood T cell repertoires in COVID-19. The wider study: Samples taken during acute and convalescent COVID-19 were collected in the United States, Italy and Spain. In each case, the material was cDNA or gDNA derived from T cells, B-cell-depleted T cells, or PBMCs.

The CDR3 runs 16 residues. Germline CDR1 reads MDHEN; CDR2 reads SYDVKM. V dropped 3 bases and J dropped 6 bases, with 20 bases sitting between them. In the original analysis: Researchers report that nucleated cell counts were estimated from reference gene primer amplification. Assay: immunoSEQ multiplex PCR; the TCRdb copy retains only in-frame clones and omits some. The DNA was the basis for D and trimming; V, J and clone size are from that table. The data hold over 100,000 clones, with 75% to 90% observed a single time. Sequencing input: peripheral blood. This TCR came from a human donor with acute or convalescent COVID-19. The donor label of this sample is uncertain. The gene calls are TRBV28 and TRBJ1-2, with D perhaps TRBD1 (5 bases). The DNA of the CDR3 is TGTGCCAGCAGTTTTTGGGGGGATAGGGTGACCCATGGCTACACCTTC. Translated, it gives CASSFWGDRVTHGYTF.